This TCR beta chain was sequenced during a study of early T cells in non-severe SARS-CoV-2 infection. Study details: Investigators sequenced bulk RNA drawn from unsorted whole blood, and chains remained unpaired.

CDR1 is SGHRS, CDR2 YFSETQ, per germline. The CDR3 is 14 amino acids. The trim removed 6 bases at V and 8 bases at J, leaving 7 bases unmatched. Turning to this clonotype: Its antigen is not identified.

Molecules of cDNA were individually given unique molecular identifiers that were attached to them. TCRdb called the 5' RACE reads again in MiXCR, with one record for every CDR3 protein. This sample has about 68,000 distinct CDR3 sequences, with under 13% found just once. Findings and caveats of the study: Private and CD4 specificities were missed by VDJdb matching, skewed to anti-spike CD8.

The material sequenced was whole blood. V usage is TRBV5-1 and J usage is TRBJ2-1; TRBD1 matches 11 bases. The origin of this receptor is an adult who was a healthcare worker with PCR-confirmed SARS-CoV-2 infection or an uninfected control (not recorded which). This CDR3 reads CASTTGTGGYEQFF. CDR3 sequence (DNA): TGCGCCAGCACAACCGGGACAGGGGGTTATGAGCAGTTCTTC.